A single sample gave rise to the 19 T cell receptor beta chains below, sequenced in a study of early T cells in non-severe SARS-CoV-2 infection. TCRdb passed the 5' RACE reads through MiXCR, listing each CDR3 protein once. The table shows about 69,000 distinct CDR3 sequences, with about an eighth occurring only once. Source: whole blood, taken at baseline. The receptors were sampled from an adult who was a healthcare worker with PCR-confirmed SARS-CoV-2 infection or an uninfected control (not recorded which).

This clonotype was counted between two and nine times. This chain joins TRBV5-4 and TRBJ2-5, with D perhaps TRBD1 or TRBD2 (5 bases each). Deletions cut 1 base from V and 4 bases from J, with 14 bases between. Germline assignment: CDR1 SGHNT and CDR2 YYREEE (reference sequence). CDR3 size: 15 residues. The CDR3: CASSLPGAGGETQYF. The CDR3 DNA reads TGTGCCAGCAGCTTGCCCGGGGCGGGTGGAGAGACCCAGTACTTC.

This clonotype was seen a few times. In nucleotides, the CDR3 is TGCGCCAGCAGCCGGGATGGGGCGGCCCCAATGCGGACTTACTTC. The encoded protein is CASSRDGAAPMRTYF. The chain uses TRBV5-1 and TRBJ2-7; TRBD1 or TRBD2 may be the D gene (5 bases each). The CDR3 loop spans 15 amino acids. Trimming shortened V by 4 bases and J by 13 bases, and 27 bases separated the two germline ends. The germline gives CDR1 SGHRS, CDR2 YFSETQ. Variable domain in full (rest from reference TRBV5-1 and TRBJ2-7): KAGVTQTPRYLIKTRGQQVTLSCSPISGHRSVSWYQQTPGQGLQFLFEYFSETQRNKGNFPGRFSGRQFSNSRSEMNVSTLELGDSALYLCASSRDGAAPMRTYFGPGTRLTVT.

V gene TRBV20-1 combines with J gene TRBJ2-4; D is ambiguous. This CDR3 has 15 residues. The germline V gene has CDR1 DFQATT and CDR2 SNEGSKA (reference sequence). V shed 0 bases and J shed 0 bases, with 9 bases lying between them. CDR3 loop: CSARDPAGAKNIQYF. CDR3 coding DNA: TGCAGTGCTAGAGATCCCGCTGGAGCCAAAAACATTCAGTACTTC.

The CDR3 sequence is CASSGSGRSGELFF. The DNA of the CDR3 is TGCGCCAGCAGTGGTTCGGGCCGTTCCGGGGAGCTGTTTTTT. The rearrangement uses TRBV10-1 and TRBJ2-2, with D unclear. CDR1 and CDR2 (germline): WNHNN, SYGVQD (reference sequence). V was trimmed by 4 bases and J by 6 bases, leaving 12 bases between them. The CDR3 runs to 14 residues.

The chain combines TRBV6-2 or TRBV6-3 with TRBJ1-5, with a possible D match to TRBD1 (6 bases). CDR1 MNHEY and CDR2 SVGEGT come from the germline V gene. V was clipped by 4 bases and J by 7 bases, with 11 bases between them. The CDR3 sequence is 13 residues long. This CDR3 reads CASSLRGNQPQHF. CDR3 bases: TGTGCCAGCAGTTTGAGGGGGAACCAGCCCCAGCATTTT.

There are many counts of this clonotype. The chain has TRBV5-6 and TRBJ1-1, with D possibly TRBD1 on 5 matching bases. Trimming took 3 bases from V and 7 from J, leaving 10 bases between them. This CDR3 has 12 amino acids. Germline CDR1 SGHDT, CDR2 YYEEEE. The CDR3, as DNA: TGTGCCAGCAGCTCGGCAGGGAGTGAAGCTTTCTTT. Amino acids: CASSSAGSEAFF. Based on the CDR3 plus reference TRBV5-6 and TRBJ1-1, the full variable domain is DAGVTQSPTHLIKTRGQQVTLRCSPKSGHDTVSWYQQALGQGPQFIFQYYEEEERQRGNFPDRFSGHQFPNYSSELNVNALLLGDSALYLCASSSAGSEAFFGQGTRLTVV.

The chain employs TRBV6-2 or TRBV6-3 and TRBJ2-2; TRBD1 aligns across 10 bases. This CDR3 spans 17 amino acids. CDR1 is MNHEY and CDR2 is SVGEGT in the germline V gene. The J segment lost 6 bases and the V segment lost 2 bases, leaving 9 bases of the junction unmatched. CDR3 region: CASSYHGTGVSAGELFF. The CDR3 DNA is TGTGCCAGCAGTTACCACGGGACAGGGGTGTCGGCCGGGGAGCTGTTTTTT.

The table lists this clonotype with a few counts. The genes are TRBV14 and TRBJ2-7; no definite D call. Germline V CDR1 and CDR2: SGHDN, FVKESK. There are 14 residues in the CDR3. Trimming took off 4 bases at V and 9 bases at J, with 19 bases between the two ends. The CDR3 spells CASSLSGSPSRQYF. Here the CDR3 DNA reads TGTGCCAGCAGCCTGTCCGGGTCTCCCTCTCGGCAGTACTTC.

V and J are TRBV9 and TRBJ2-1; 9 positions match TRBD2. This CDR3 has 15 amino acids. Germline values: CDR1 SGDLS, CDR2 YYNGEE. Germline trimming cut 0 bases from V and 9 bases from J; bases unmatched to any gene: 7. CDR3 sequence reads: CASSVAWREGVEQFF. DNA for the CDR3: TGTGCCAGCAGCGTAGCTTGGCGGGAGGGAGTTGAGCAGTTCTTC.

This clonotype appeared many times. The chain is built from TRBV5-8 and TRBJ1-5; 10 positions agree with TRBD1. The CDR3 extends over 14 amino acids. Germline V gene data show CDR1 as SGHTS and CDR2 as YDEGEE. After removal of 4 bases from V and 9 bases from J, the junction contained 7 bases not matched to a gene. The CDR3: CASSTGTGARPQHF. DNA for the CDR3: TGTGCCAGCAGCACAGGGACAGGGGCCCGGCCCCAGCATTTT.

The table lists this clonotype with a few counts. V usage is TRBV20-1 and J usage is TRBJ2-3, with TRBD2 as a possible D gene (6 bases). Germline V gene sequence: CDR1 DFQATT, CDR2 SNEGSKA (reference sequence). V lost 4 bases, J lost 6 bases, and 14 bases lay in between. The CDR3 loop spans 13 amino acids. The CDR3 reads CSATPTSFDTQYF. The CDR3 region has the DNA TGCAGTGCTACACCCACTAGCTTTGATACGCAGTATTTT.

This clonotype was detected many times. The chain carries TRBV4-1 and TRBJ2-4; D possibly corresponds to TRBD2 (5 bases). Germline values: CDR1 MGHRA, CDR2 YSYEKL. The germline V and J ends were trimmed by 0 bases and 0 bases, with 15 bases remaining between them. The CDR3 spans 18 residues. The CDR3 DNA reads TGCGCCAGCAGCCAAGATCCGGGAAAGTTCCTAGCCAAAAACATTCAGTACTTC. This sequence encodes CASSQDPGKFLAKNIQYF.

The chain links TRBV15 to TRBJ1-4; no firm D call. The CDR3 sequence is 15 residues long. CDR1 and CDR2 from the germline V gene are LNHNV and YYDKDF (reference sequence). Trimming shortened V by 0 bases and J by 4 bases, and 9 bases separated the two germline ends. The CDR3 nucleotides read TGTGCCACCAGCAGAGATCTAGGCGGTAATGAAAAACTGTTTTTT. Its protein is CATSRDLGGNEKLFF. The full variable domain, completed using reference TRBV15 and TRBJ1-4, is DAMVIQNPRYQVTQFGKPVTLSCSQTLNHNVMYWYQQKSSQAPKLLFHYYDKDFNNEADTPDNFQSRRPNTSFCFLDIRSPGLGDTAMYLCATSRDLGGNEKLFFGSGTQLSVL.

The table lists this clonotype with a few counts. The chain is built from TRBV3-1 and TRBJ1-2; D is possibly TRBD1 (6 bases). This CDR3 is built from 15 residues. V lost 3 bases and J 8 bases, leaving 19 bases between the germline ends. Germline CDR1 LGHDT, CDR2 YNNKEL (reference sequence). The chain's CDR3 is CASSHYRDTKGGYTF. In nucleotides, the CDR3 is TGTGCCAGCAGCCACTACCGGGACACCAAAGGCGGCTACACCTTC.

In its sample, this clonotype was seen a few times. Germline is not matched at one junction end, which may reflect a read error. The chain combines TRBV7-7 with TRBJ2-7; D is unresolved. In germline, CDR1 is SSHAT, CDR2 FNYEAQ (reference sequence). The CDR3 consists of 14 residues. This chain's CDR3 is CASSLTPGAHEQYF. CDR3 in DNA: TGTGCTAGCAGCCTGACCCCCGGAGCCCACGAGCAGTACTTC.

This clonotype was observed a handful of times. The chain links TRBV18 to TRBJ1-2, with D perhaps matching TRBD1 (6 bases). Germline CDR1 KGHSH, CDR2 LQKENI. The CDR3 is 14 amino acids. The V end was cut by 3 bases, the J end by 5 bases, with 13 bases between. As DNA, the CDR3 is TGTGCCAGCTCACCGGTCGGGGGCTTTTATGGCTACACCTTC. Residues: CASSPVGGFYGYTF.

The chain is built from TRBV7-2 and TRBJ2-7; 11 bases align to TRBD2. This CDR3 is built from 16 residues. The ends lost 0 bases at V and 4 bases at J; junction bases unmatched: 5. Per the germline V gene, CDR1 is SGHTA and CDR2 is FQGNSA. The CDR3 DNA follows: TGTGCCAGCAGCTTAGCGTCGGCTAGCGGGGGGTACGAGCAGTACTTC. Its translation is CASSLASASGGYEQYF.

The chain carries TRBV6-2 or TRBV6-3 and TRBJ2-7; no definite D call. The CDR3 sequence is 12 residues long. CDR1 is MNHEY and CDR2 is SVGEGT in the germline V gene. V lost 5 bases, J lost 4 bases, and 9 bases lay in between. For the CDR3, the DNA is TGTGCCAGCAGTATTGGGGAATACGAGCAGTACTTC. Translating it yields CASSIGEYEQYF.

This clonotype has at least ten counts. The CDR3 reads CASTPRGASREQYF. In nucleotides, the CDR3 is TGTGCCAGCACCCCCCGGGGGGCCTCTCGGGAGCAGTACTTC. The chain links TRBV27 to TRBJ2-7; possible D gene TRBD2, 7 bases. Germline V gives CDR1 MNHEY, CDR2 SMNVEV (reference sequence). CDR3 length: 14 amino acids. V lost 7 bases and J 7 bases, leaving 20 bases between the germline ends.